This T cell receptor beta chain was documented in a study of CD8 T cells in ankylosing spondylitis (dated by TCRdb to 2015 to 2018). About the investigation overall: The study set out to find disease-linked TCR variants by profiling T cell receptor beta repertoires in ankylosing spondylitis patients and healthy donors. Peripheral blood samples were taken, and synovial fluid was additionally collected from ankylosing spondylitis patients. The full study cohort was made up of under 30 ankylosing spondylitis patients and 95 to 130 healthy donors.

Findings and caveats that apply to the study as a whole: In peripheral blood, the disease-linked clones were found at relatively low frequencies and had a CD8+ phenotype. Some motif variants were previously reported in synovial fluid and blood of reactive arthritis patients, suggesting common disease-initiation mechanisms. The disease-linked clones were reported as significantly enriched in matched synovial fluid samples from ankylosing spondylitis patients. Blood from ankylosing spondylitis patients appeared to be characterized by a TCR beta motif made up of several highly homologous amino acid variants.

Sequenced using an Illumina HiSeq 2500. TCR beta libraries were prepared by quantitative 5'-RACE with molecular barcodes. The original pipeline was this. Disease-linked TCR variants were identified with a new computational method built on a probabilistic model of VDJ rearrangement. TCRdb applied fastp at Q25 and MiXCR to the public reads, then kept only in-frame beta chains. Rows merge per CDR3 protein into single entries with the most common DNA and genes. The V and J calls were not made by the authors but by TCRdb's processing. For this sample there are about 750,000 distinct CDR3 sequences; under 20% appear just once. The ten largest clones represent around 20% of the sample. With respect to this clonotype: Its specific antigen is unknown. The sample holds no much larger clone one base away, and base qualities are not on file.

Sequencing used blood, either unsorted or a sorted T cell fraction (not recorded which). The receptor's source is a male donor with ankylosing spondylitis.

CDR3 protein: CAIQGASNEKLFF. The nucleotide sequence is given as TGTGCCATACAGGGGGCATCTAATGAAAAACTGTTTTTT. The sequence links TRBV7-9 to TRBJ1-4, and 9 junctional nucleotides match TRBD1. Based on the germline V gene (reference sequence), the CDR1 and CDR2 sequences are SEHNR and FQNEAQ. Trimmed from V: 10 bases; trimmed from J: 3 bases; junction bases lacking a gene match: 3. Including cysteine and phenylalanine, the CDR3 has 13 amino acids. The sequence is cut down to CDR3 DNA, 39 bases in frame from base 1.